This TCR beta chain was captured by sequencing in a study of cytomegalovirus exposure and HLA in healthy donors. This PCR relied on a set of 60 Vbeta primers and 13 Jbeta primers. TCRdb's copy holds only in-frame clones and misses some; the assay was immunoSEQ multiplex PCR. Of roughly 99,000 clones listed, more than 70% are singletons. This clone turned up a few times. There are 13 residues in the CDR3. Trimming cost V 5 bases and J 6 bases, with 13 bases left between them. Germline V gives CDR1 MNHEY, CDR2 SMNVEV (reference sequence). The receptor's source is a man aged 25-40 years in good health and CMV-seronegative. Specimen: PBMCs. This chain links TRBV27 with TRBJ1-2; a weak D match, TRBD1 (6 bases). The CDR3 DNA reads as TGTGCCAGCAGTCTCACAGGGATGGATGGCTACACCTTC. Its protein product is CASSLTGMDGYTF.